This entry lists 27 T cell receptor beta chains sequenced from one sample in a study of CD8+CD57+ T cells in acquired aplastic anemia. Both TCR beta VDJ combination and CDR3 sequence profiling were carried out. Genomic DNA was the template for this profiling. TCRdb fed the reads into MiXCR, producing one record per CDR3 protein. The data show about 190,000 distinct CDR3 sequences, roughly half seen once. Sequencing was carried out using sorted CD4+, CD8+, or CD8+CD57+ T cells (not recorded which) from PBMCs. The receptors stem from a human donor in good health, serving as a control.

The chain employs TRBV6-1 and TRBJ2-7; 7 bases match TRBD1. Germline values: CDR1 MNHNS, CDR2 SASEGT. The V gene end was trimmed by 3 bases and the J gene end by 9 bases; junction bases not matched to a gene: 8. CDR3 size: 13 residues. CDR3 nucleotides: TGTGCCAGCAGTGACGAGACAGGGAGTCGGCAGTACTTC. This encodes CASSDETGSRQYF.

In its sample, this clonotype was seen many times. The chain combines TRBV19 with TRBJ1-1; D perhaps matches TRBD1 (5 bases). Looked up from germline, CDR1 is LNHDA and CDR2 is SQIVND (reference sequence). The CDR3 length is 13 residues. V lost 11 bases to trimming and J lost 7 bases, with 20 bases between them. The CDR3: CAAREEGRVEAFF. DNA for the CDR3: TGTGCCGCCCGGGAGGAGGGACGTGTTGAAGCTTTCTTT.

A word on this clonotype: Germline and junction disagree at one end, which may indicate a read error. The chain combines TRBV2 with TRBJ1-5; no clear D. The CDR3 loop spans 14 amino acids. Germline assignment: CDR1 SNHLY and CDR2 FYNNEI. The CDR3 region has the DNA TGCGCCAGCAGTGAGTCGACTCGTGACCAGCCCCAGCATTTT. It specifies CASSESTRDQPQHF. Full variable domain (missing parts from reference TRBV2 and TRBJ1-5): EPEVTQTPSHQVTQMGQEVILRCVPISNHLYFYWYRQILGQKVEFLVSFYNNEISEKSEIFDDQFSVERPDGSNFTLKIRSTKLEDSAMYFCASSESTRDQPQHFGDGTRLSIL.

The J gene is TRBJ2-1, the V gene TRBV7-3, with 11 positions matching TRBD2. CDR1 and CDR2 (germline): SGHTA, FQGTGA. The CDR3 totals 16 residues. The V segment lost 5 bases and the J segment 10 bases; nucleotides outside the gene matches: 13. This chain's CDR3 is CASSDTLAGGFGEQFF. The CDR3 coding sequence is TGTGCCAGCAGCGATACTCTAGCGGGGGGATTCGGGGAGCAGTTCTTC.

The chain carries TRBV7-3 and TRBJ2-7, with D uncertain. CDR1 and CDR2 from the germline V gene are SGHTA and FQGTGA. V was clipped by 3 bases and J by 2 bases, with 14 bases between them. The CDR3 has 15 amino acids. The CDR3 spells CASSFDIGKTYEQYF. The CDR3 DNA is TGTGCCAGCAGCTTCGACATTGGAAAGACCTACGAGCAGTACTTC.

Regarding this clonotype: This CDR3 is missing its conserved last phenylalanine or tryptophan, likely due to a read error. It is unclear where the CDR3 begins or ends on the DNA, so no DNA is shown, and the CDR3 is as TCRdb lists it. This chain uses TRBV7-2 with TRBJ2-1; the table calls TRBD2, which could not be checked here. In germline, CDR1 is SGHTA, CDR2 FQGNSA. From its first to its last residue, the CDR3 has 12 amino acids. The CDR3 here is CASSSLAGGLFT.

This clonotype was seen just once. The chain carries TRBV4-1 and TRBJ2-7, with D unresolved. The germline gives CDR1 MGHRA, CDR2 YSYEKL. V lost 10 bases and J lost 6, with 16 bases in between. The CDR3 contains 12 residues. CDR3 in amino acids: CATGPEIGEQYF. The CDR3 DNA reads TGCGCCACCGGGCCAGAAATCGGCGAGCAGTACTTC.

As concerns this clonotype: A much larger clone lies a single base off, so this may be a read error. Here the CDR3 omits its conserved ending phenylalanine or tryptophan, so a read error is the likely source. The chain joins TRBV6-5 to TRBJ2-1; TRBD1 matches at 8 bases. The CDR3 consists of 14 residues. In germline, CDR1 is MNHEY, CDR2 SVGAGI. With 8 bases clipped from V and 5 bases from J, the junction kept 8 bases outside the gene matches. In DNA, the CDR3 is TGTGCCAGCTACCGGGACAGGATAAACAATGAGCAGTTCATC. It yields the protein CASYRDRINNEQFI.

This clonotype was seen more than once but under ten times. This chain links TRBV7-9 with TRBJ2-7; TRBD1 aligns across 7 bases. The germline CDR1 and CDR2 sequences are SEHNR and FQNEAQ (reference sequence). The CDR3 sequence is 14 residues long. V lost 3 bases to trimming and J lost 2 bases; unmatched junction nucleotides: 4. CDR3 nucleotides: TGTGCCAGCAGCTTTCGACAGGGTGCCTACGAGCAGTACTTC. This sequence encodes CASSFRQGAYEQYF.

This clonotype occurred a few times. The V gene is TRBV20-1, the J gene TRBJ2-7; TRBD2 agrees at 8 bases. Germline CDR1 and CDR2: DFQATT and SNEGSKA (reference sequence). With V trimmed by 2 bases and J by 3 bases, 6 bases remained unmatched. The CDR3 length is 14 residues. The CDR3 coding sequence is TGCAGTGCTAGACGGAGCGGGGGACACTACGAGCAGTACTTC. Translation gives CSARRSGGHYEQYF.

In this sample, this clonotype turned up a few times. This sequence joins TRBV7-2 and TRBJ2-1, with TRBD2 as a possible D gene (5 bases). The germline V gene encodes CDR1 SGHTA and CDR2 FQGNSA. CDR3 length: 15 residues. Trimming left V 1 base short and J 8 bases short, with 15 bases between. The CDR3 is CASSLVGGSQDEQFF. In DNA form, the CDR3 reads TGTGCCAGCAGCTTAGTAGGAGGTAGTCAGGATGAGCAGTTCTTC. Combining the CDR3 with reference TRBV7-2 and TRBJ2-1 gives the whole variable domain GAGVSQSPSNKVTEKGKDVELRCDPISGHTALYWYRQSLGQGLEFLIYFQGNSAPDKSGLPSDRFSAERTGGSVSTLTIQRTQQEDSAVYLCASSLVGGSQDEQFFGPGTRLTVL.

The chain is built from TRBV7-2 and TRBJ2-7; D ambiguous. The CDR3 covers 14 residues. From germline, CDR1 is SGHTA and CDR2 FQGNSA. Trimming cost V 1 base and J 0 bases, with 7 bases left between them. The CDR3, as DNA: TGTGCCAGCAGCTTAGGTTTCAGCTCCTACGAGCAGTACTTC. Translation: CASSLGFSSYEQYF.

The genes are TRBV20-1 and TRBJ2-1; 10 bases map to TRBD2. Looked up from germline, CDR1 is DFQATT and CDR2 is SNEGSKA (reference sequence). This CDR3 region has 14 residues. Unmatched junction bases numbered 3, after V lost 5 bases and J lost 2 bases. The CDR3 DNA sequence: TGCAGTGCTCGAAGCGGGGGGGCCTACAATGAGCAGTTCTTC. It yields the protein CSARSGGAYNEQFF.

This clonotype was observed at least ten times. The V call is TRBV4-1, the J call TRBJ2-1; D remains unclear. V dropped 1 base and J dropped 5 bases, with 18 bases sitting between them. The germline V gene encodes CDR1 MGHRA and CDR2 YSYEKL. The CDR3 extends over 17 amino acids. CDR3 loop: CASSQVGRTAFNNEQFF. In DNA, the CDR3 is TGCGCCAGCAGCCAAGTCGGACGGACGGCTTTCAACAATGAGCAGTTCTTC.

The CDR3 reads CASSLSGGAYSYNEQFF. DNA for the CDR3: TGTGCCAGCAGCTTAAGCGGGGGGGCCTATTCCTACAATGAGCAGTTCTTC. V gene TRBV7-3 combines with J gene TRBJ2-1; TRBD2 aligns across 9 bases. V was pared by 1 base and J by 1 base, with 5 bases of the junction left unmatched. This CDR3 has 17 residues. CDR1 is SGHTA, CDR2 FQGTGA, per germline.

This clonotype was seen many times. The chain is built from TRBV3-1 and TRBJ1-3; a possible D gene is TRBD1 (5 bases). V shed 1 base and J shed 4 bases, with 11 bases lying between them. This CDR3 comprises 15 residues. Germline V gene lookup returns CDR1 LGHDT and CDR2 YNNKEL (reference sequence). This CDR3 reads CASSQVGAEGNTIYF. CDR3 DNA sequence: TGTGCCAGCAGCCAAGTCGGGGCGGAAGGAAACACCATATATTTT.

As for this clonotype: An end of the junction differs from the germline gene, which may be a read error. CDR3 sequence (DNA): TGCGGTGCGAAGCAGGGGAGTGAAGATACGCAGTATTTT. It encodes CGAKQGSEDTQYF. This chain connects TRBV20-1 to TRBJ2-3; D might be TRBD1 (6 bases). The CDR3 contains 13 residues. Germline loops: CDR1 DFQATT, CDR2 SNEGSKA (reference sequence).

Comment on this clonotype: The junction does not match germline at one end; this may be a read error. The chain couples TRBV5-1 to TRBJ1-6; D unclear. CDR3 size: 13 residues. Germline V gene sequence: CDR1 SGHRS, CDR2 YFSETQ. The CDR3 is CASSPRAGSPLHF. The CDR3 DNA reads as TGTGCCAGCAGCCCCCGCGCAGGTTCACCCCTCCACTTT.

The CDR3 region is CSARGRGGGAYNEQFF. The DNA for the CDR3 is TGCAGTGCTAGAGGGAGGGGCGGGGGGGCCTACAATGAGCAGTTCTTC. The chain carries TRBV20-1 and TRBJ2-1, with 9 bases matching TRBD2. CDR3 length: 16 amino acids. The germline V gene has CDR1 DFQATT and CDR2 SNEGSKA (reference sequence). V was pared by 1 base and J by 2 bases, with 6 bases of the junction left unmatched.

This clonotype has at least ten counts. The gene calls are TRBV6-6 and TRBJ2-7, with no clear D. Looked up from germline, CDR1 is MNHNY and CDR2 is SVGAGI (reference sequence). V was clipped by 0 bases and J by 2 bases, with 2 bases between them. The CDR3 sequence is 12 residues long. DNA of the CDR3: TGTGCCAGCAGTTACTCGACCTACGAGCAGTACTTC. Amino acids: CASSYSTYEQYF.

Remarks on this clonotype: A clone one base away is much larger, so this may be a read error. The V and J genes are TRBV4-2 and TRBJ2-1; unclear D gene. The CDR3 has 14 residues. The V gene's germline CDR1 is LGHNA and CDR2 YNFKEQ. The CDR3: CASNLGNSYNEQSF. The DNA for the CDR3 is TGTGCCAGCAATCTTGGGAACTCCTACAATGAGCAGTCCTTC.

This clonotype was detected a few times. This chain links TRBV29-1 with TRBJ2-7, with TRBD2 identical over 14 bases. J was trimmed by 5 bases and V by 5 bases; bases with no gene match: 5. Looked up from germline, CDR1 is SQVTM and CDR2 is ANQGSEA. The CDR3 totals 14 residues. CDR3 in DNA: TGCAGCGTTATGACTAGCGGGAGGGCTCACGAGCAGTACTTC. Translating it yields CSVMTSGRAHEQYF.

This clonotype appeared a few times. V and J are TRBV7-8 and TRBJ1-4, with D possibly matching TRBD1 (6 bases). Trimming shortened V by 5 bases and J by 8 bases, and 18 bases separated the two germline ends. CDR1 and CDR2 (germline): SGHVS, FQNEAQ. The CDR3 sequence is 15 residues long. The CDR3 loop is CASSLQGAGEEKLFF. The CDR3 nucleotides read TGTGCCAGCAGCCTACAAGGGGCAGGGGAAGAAAAACTGTTTTTT.

This clonotype was picked up many times. This chain uses TRBV24-1 with TRBJ1-5, with D unclear. Germline CDR1 and CDR2: KGHDR and SFDVKD. V was trimmed by 2 bases and J by 6 bases, leaving 13 bases between them. The CDR3 is 15 residues long. The CDR3 loop is CATSDSLIGSQPQHF. The CDR3, as DNA: TGTGCCACCAGTGATTCCCTTATAGGGAGTCAGCCCCAGCATTTT.

The chain uses TRBV19 and TRBJ1-5; 9 bases agree with TRBD1. CDR1 and CDR2 (germline): LNHDA, SQIVND (reference sequence). This CDR3 is 15 amino acids long. V trimming: 5 bases; J trimming: 6 bases; junction bases outside the gene matches: 8. The CDR3: CASSLSGTGSQPQHF. In DNA, the CDR3 is TGTGCCAGTAGTCTGTCCGGGACAGGGAGTCAGCCCCAGCATTTT.

This clonotype was observed once. The rearrangement joins TRBV6-2 or TRBV6-3 to TRBJ1-3; D unclear. Trimming left V 5 bases short and J 0 bases short, with 14 bases between. This CDR3 contains 16 residues. Germline V CDR1 and CDR2: MNHEY, SVGEGT. The CDR3 sequence: CASSNRGMNSGNTIYF. The CDR3 DNA is TGTGCCAGCAGTAACAGAGGCATGAACTCTGGAAACACCATATATTTT.

This chain links TRBV25-1 with TRBJ2-7, with TRBD2 matching over 10 bases. Germline-derived CDR1 and CDR2 are MGHDK and SYGVNS. The CDR3 totals 14 residues. The J segment lost 6 bases and the V segment lost 3 bases, leaving 5 bases of the junction unmatched. CDR3 sequence (DNA): TGTGCCAGCAGTGATGCCCTAGCGGGAGCCGAGCAGTACTTC. Amino acid sequence: CASSDALAGAEQYF.